Sequencing of this TCR beta chain was carried out in a study of regulatory T cells in long-lasting Graves disease. This clonotype was picked up a small number of times. The antigen remains undetermined. Points from the study as a whole: Analyses excluded thyroid tissue, covering peripheral blood alone. Newly diagnosed Graves' patients exceeded persistent ones in TCR diversity.

Trimming shortened V by 6 bases and J by 0 bases, and 15 bases separated the two germline ends. CDR3 length: 15 amino acids. Germline loops: CDR1 KGHSH, CDR2 LQKENI. Combining iRepertoire HTBI primers with Arm-PCR of CDR3 regions, the authors built TCR beta libraries. TCRdb reanalysed the multiplex PCR reads using MiXCR and keeps one entry per CDR3 protein. This table holds about 530,000 distinct CDR3 sequences, 15% to 20% found once. The sample's time point: newly diagnosed GD, antithyroid drugs for less than 3 months. From RNA extracted from PBMCs, the TCR library was made. These data also formed part of another study, on T cells in Graves' hyperthyroidism and ophthalmopathy. That study adds: Hyperthyroidism patients were newly diagnosed, had disease duration under 2 months, and were aged 18 to 65 years.

Source: peripheral blood mononuclear cells (PBMCs), taken at new diagnosis, from a patient treated with antithyroid drugs. The sequence was collected from a woman aged 40 to 65 with Graves disease. The chain combines TRBV18 with TRBJ2-7; D is possibly TRBD2 (5 bases). The CDR3 spells CASSSAGVSSYEQYF. The CDR3 DNA is TGTGCCAGCTCGTCAGCCGGGGTCAGCTCCTACGAGCAGTACTTC.